This TCR beta chain was obtained from a study of PD-L1 blockade in urothelial cancer. This sample's time point: pretreatment peripheral blood. This CDR3 comprises 15 residues. V shed 1 base, J shed 3 bases, and the junction held 4 bases outside the gene matches. Germline assignment: CDR1 SGHDT and CDR2 YYEEEE. Clones were read by immunoSEQ multiplex PCR, and TCRdb kept only the in-frame ones, dropping some. The data show tens of thousands of clones, roughly 84% seen once. The chain carries TRBV5-6 and TRBJ2-5, with 9 bases lining up with TRBD2. The sequence came from a woman between 70 and 85 years old with urothelial cancer. The sequenced sample was PBMCs, obtained around atezolizumab (anti-PD-L1) treatment. The CDR3 nucleotides are TGTGCCAGCAGCTTGATGGCGGGGGGGAAAGAGACCCAGTACTTC. Translating gives CASSLMAGGKETQYF.